The text below deals with one T cell receptor (beta chain). It has no known antigen specificity. Base qualities are not at hand, and no much larger clone is one base apart. For sequencing of the TCRbeta CDR3 region, genomic DNA was extracted from the sorted cells. TCRbeta CDR3 regions were sequenced using the immunoSEQ Assay. TCRdb's version of the immuneACCESS table is confined to in-frame rearrangements and falls short of the full clone set. An unresolved V gene accounts for under half of the shortfall where checked; the remainder is of unknown origin. The sample includes about 86,000 clones, with approximately 90% observed a single time. Around 1.1% of the sample goes to the ten largest clones. The trial excluded patients who had a history of autoimmune disease or were on systemic immunosuppression. Peripheral blood for TCR sequencing was drawn from every dose cohort at baseline, at cycle 4 day 1 and at cycle 7 day 1. Samples were obtained from an open-label, multicenter, first-in-human phase I dose-escalation trial of ivuxolimab. Adults with locally advanced or metastatic head and neck squamous cell, hepatocellular, melanoma or renal cell carcinoma were enrolled in the trial. Before TCR sequencing, CD4+ T cells and CD8+ T cells from peripheral blood were sorted into separate populations.

Trimming removed 0 bases from V and 7 bases from J, leaving 19 bases between the germline ends. The CDR3 runs 17 amino acids, cysteine and phenylalanine included. The DNA shown is the 51-base CDR3, in frame from base 1. CDR1 SGHVS and CDR2 FNYEAQ are derived from the germline V gene. This specimen belongs to a study of OX40 agonist ivuxolimab in advanced cancers. For the study in its entirety: Ivuxolimab was an agonistic, fully human IgG2 monoclonal antibody directed against OX40 (CD134), a costimulatory receptor. Three dose-escalation patients achieved partial responses, one with hepatocellular carcinoma and two with cutaneous melanoma. Peripheral TCRbeta sequencing aimed to test whether ivuxolimab altered TCR sequence diversity and caused clonal T-cell expansion. Patients were allowed to have had prior anti-PD-1, anti-PD-L1 or anti-CTLA-4 therapy, and 40% of the dose-escalation patients had previously received checkpoint inhibitors. In the dose-escalation cohort, 65% to 85% of patients were male, and the mean age was around 60 years with a range of about 20 to 79. The monotherapy dose-escalation portion (N = 52 patients) of the phase I ivuxolimab trial is reported in the paper. Of the roughly 53 patients in dose escalation, 19 had hepatocellular carcinoma, about 15 had melanoma, 9 had renal cell carcinoma and 9 had head and neck cancer. Intravenous ivuxolimab was administered to patients every 2 weeks at six dose levels: 0.01, 0.1, 0.3, 1.5, 3 and 10 mg/kg. What the work shows at the level of the full study, not this receptor alone: In partial responders in the 0.1-3.0 mg/kg groups, normalized peripheral clonal expansion was found to be among the lowest, especially among CD8+ T cells. At doses of 0.1 to 3.0 mg/kg, clonal expansion of both CD4+ and CD8+ T cells in blood was seen between baseline and week 6. On average, CD8+ T cells showed more expanded clones than CD4+ T cells after ivuxolimab. The antigen specificity of the peripheral T cells that underwent clonal expansion was not determined. Low levels of normalized T-cell clonal expansion were also seen in some nonresponding patients.

Material: CD4+ or CD8+ T cells sorted from blood, obtained in a trial of the OX40 agonist ivuxolimab. The chain joins TRBV7-6 to TRBJ2-1; 5 matching bases give a weak D call of TRBD2. The receptor's source is an adult with an advanced solid tumor such as melanoma, head and neck, liver or kidney cancer. CDR3 region: CASSLAGRGSWWNEQFF. The DNA reads as follows: TGTGCCAGCAGCTTAGCGGGCAGAGGGAGTTGGTGGAATGAGCAGTTCTTC.